The T cell receptor beta chain under discussion was sequenced for a study of T cells in Graves' hyperthyroidism and ophthalmopathy (dated by TCRdb to between 2018 and 2021). Background on the whole study: Peripheral blood was collected at initial diagnosis, before any treatment. The roughly 100 discovery patients were randomly divided into training and test sets at a 7:3 ratio. Whether ophthalmopathy could be predicted prospectively was tested in an independent validation cohort made up of under 20 hyperthyroidism patients plus 17 patients who later progressed to ophthalmopathy. After blood sampling, hyperthyroidism patients were treated with methimazole at a starting dose of 30 mg daily, and ophthalmopathy patients were treated with high-dose intravenous methylprednisolone. A discovery cohort of about 96 patients, about 40 with Graves' ophthalmopathy and 55 to 65 with stable Graves' hyperthyroidism, was used to find distinguishing TCR V-J signatures. Thyroid tissue and blood T-cell repertoires from several Graves' hyperthyroidism patients were also compared in the study. According to the paper, TCR Vbeta CDR3 sequencing was carried out on more than 120 peripheral blood samples, which came from 40 to 45 ophthalmopathy, around 74 hyperthyroidism and some 17 progressor patients. Here is what the overall study found, with its caveats: In validation, the model predicted progression to ophthalmopathy with over 65% sensitivity and about 72% specificity, a median of around six months before onset. Sample size was not statistically predetermined, and blinding of investigators to group allocation was not performed. Most expanded thyroid clonotypes (frequency above 0.001) were also detected in blood, a finding suggesting that blood repertoires may reflect thyroid immune responses. A model built on a 13 V-J signature distinguished ophthalmopathy from stable hyperthyroidism, reaching over 85% sensitivity and 81.08% specificity in cross-validation and 80%/75% in testing.

Amplification of TCR beta CDR3 regions was carried out from RNA transcripts. The first round of RT-PCR for the TCR CDR3 was performed with the HTBI primer set and the Qiagen OneStep RT-PCR kit. The libraries were constructed in a second round of multiplex PCR and then size-selected and purified. Paired-end sequencing of the libraries was performed with 100 bp reads on an Illumina HiSeq2000. Under the source paper's analysis protocol: SOAPnuke was used to process the raw data, with reads discarded if the reads contained adapters or uncalled bases, had a mean Phred below 15, or lacked an exact constant-primer or identifier match. High-quality paired reads were merged with COPE v1.2.5, and unique nucleotide sequences were defined as clonotypes. MiTCR v1.1 was used to align the clonotypes against IMGT TRBV, TRBD and TRBJ reference segments. Only V-J combinations with frequency above 0.0001, covering approximately 99% of repertoires, were analysed. The TCS score was defined as F50 (clonal expansion) divided by E x V (chaos), with BLOSUM62-based TCRdist calculated between CDR3 peptides within each V-J. Welch's t-statistics and random forest reduced around 510 V-J features to about 13, which were used in a naive Bayes classifier (R e1071). TCRdb cleaned the public reads at Q25 with fastp, built clones with MiXCR and kept in-frame beta chains. When rows share a CDR3 protein, they turn into one entry using the most common DNA and genes. The V and J calls were not made by the authors but by TCRdb's processing. The sample records 300,000 to 450,000 distinct CDR3 sequences, 13% of which are singletons. In total, the top ten clones hold 20% to 25% of the sample.

This clonotype has ten or more counts. There is no known antigen for this receptor. No base quality information exists; no much larger clone differs at one position. Hyperthyroidism patients were aged 18 to 65 years and newly diagnosed, with disease duration of less than 2 months. Exclusion was applied to patients with uncontrolled infections, other autoimmune diseases, pregnancy or lactation. Diagnoses were based on clinical symptoms, serum thyroxine and TRAb, thyroid ultrasound and orbital computed tomography. Blood from progressor patients was drawn when they were first diagnosed with hyperthyroidism, before any ophthalmopathy symptoms appeared. PBMCs were separated from approximately 10 ml of fresh peripheral blood using Ficoll-Paque density gradient centrifugation. Patients classed as progressors first received a Graves' hyperthyroidism diagnosis and then went on to develop ophthalmopathy during follow-up. Total RNA was extracted using Trizol reagent, and RNA quality was assessed on an Agilent 2100 Bioanalyzer.

The CDR1 and CDR2 encoded by the germline V gene are SGHRS and YFSETQ. The CDR3 covers 13 residues, taking in both the cysteine and the phenylalanine. Kept here is only the CDR3 DNA, which spans 39 bases and is read in frame from base 1. V drops 0 bases and J drops 0 bases, leaving 3 bases in between. This TCR was sampled from a man under 40 with Graves' hyperthyroidism that later progressed to Graves' ophthalmopathy. The sequence joins TRBV5-1 to TRBJ1-1; the D gene assignment is ambiguous. Specimen: blood. The DNA sequence reads TGCGCCAGCAGCTTGGTGGTGAACACTGAAGCTTTCTTT. It translates as CASSLVVNTEAFF.